This TCR beta chain emerged from a study of T-cell reconstitution after alpha-beta-depleted transplantation in children. A library of TCRbeta sequences, prepared with unique molecular identifiers, was generated. TCRdb analysed the PCR reads with MiXCR anew, one entry per CDR3 protein. The sample records almost 500,000 distinct CDR3 sequences, around 12% being singletons. This clonotype has a handful of counts. V gave up 3 bases and J gave up 9 bases; unmatched junction bases: 4. In germline, CDR1 is GTSNPN, CDR2 SVGIG (reference sequence). The CDR3 contains 12 residues. This clonotype was obtained from a human donor who donated a stem cell graft to a child with combined immunodeficiency. Sequenced here: PBMCs from the stem cell graft donor, sampled from the stem cell graft. The chain combines TRBV30 with TRBJ2-3, with 9 bases that match TRBD2. This CDR3 is CAWSPAGGTQYF. The CDR3 coding sequence is TGTGCCTGGAGCCCGGCGGGGGGGACGCAGTATTTT.